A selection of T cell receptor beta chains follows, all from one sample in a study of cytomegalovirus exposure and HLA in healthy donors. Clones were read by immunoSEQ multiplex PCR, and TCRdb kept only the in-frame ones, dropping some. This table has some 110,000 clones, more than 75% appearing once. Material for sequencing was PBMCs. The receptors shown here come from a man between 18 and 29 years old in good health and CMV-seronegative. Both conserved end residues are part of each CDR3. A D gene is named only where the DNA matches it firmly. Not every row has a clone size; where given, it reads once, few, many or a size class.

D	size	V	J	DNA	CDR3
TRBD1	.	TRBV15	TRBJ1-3	TGTGCCACCAGCAGTGAGGGGACAGCCTCTGGAAACACCATATATTTT	CATSSEGTASGNTIYF
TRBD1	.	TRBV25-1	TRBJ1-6	TGTGCCAGCAGTGCGCAGGGGGAGAATTCACCCCTCCACTTT	CASSAQGENSPLHF
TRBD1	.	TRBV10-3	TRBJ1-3	TGTGCCATCAGTGAGCCTCGACAGGGGGGAAACACCATATATTTT	CAISEPRQGGNTIYF
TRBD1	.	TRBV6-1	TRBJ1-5	TGTGCCAGCAGTGGGGTCGCTAAGACAGGGGGCGGATTCGGCAATCAGCCCCAGCATTTT	CASSGVAKTGGGFGNQPQHF
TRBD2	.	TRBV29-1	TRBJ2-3	TGCAGCGTTGTGACGGGAGGGTCCTCAGATACGCAGTATTTT	CSVVTGGSSDTQYF
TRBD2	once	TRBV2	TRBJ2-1	TGTGCCAGCAGTGGACTAGCGGGCGGGAATGAGCAGTTCTTC	CASSGLAGGNEQFF
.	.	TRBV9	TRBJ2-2	TGTGCCAGCAGCGTAGGAGGCAACACCGGGGAGCTGTTTTTT	CASSVGGNTGELFF
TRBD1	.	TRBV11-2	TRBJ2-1	TGTGCCAGCAGCCAGGGGGACAGGGGAACAGGCGAGCAGTTCTTC	CASSQGDRGTGEQFF
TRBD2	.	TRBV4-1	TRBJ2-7	TGCGCCAGCAGCCAAGCGCCTTCTAGCGGGGGGTTATACGAGCAGTACTTC	CASSQAPSSGGLYEQYF
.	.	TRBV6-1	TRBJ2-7	TGTGCCAGCAGTGAAGGTCCTAGCTCCTACGAGCAGTACTTC	CASSEGPSSYEQYF
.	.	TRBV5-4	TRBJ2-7	TGTGCCAGCAGCTCCGGACTGGCTAGGGACGAGCAGTACTTC	CASSSGLARDEQYF
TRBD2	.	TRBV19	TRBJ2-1	TGTGCCAGTAGTACTAGCGGGATTAACAATGAGCAGTTCTTC	CASSTSGINNEQFF
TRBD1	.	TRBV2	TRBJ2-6	TGTGCCAGCAACCCGACAGGGGGGACTGGGGCCAACGTCCTGACTTTC	CASNPTGGTGANVLTF
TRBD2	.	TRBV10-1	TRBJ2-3	TGCGCCAGCAGTCCCCTCACGGGAGGGCCTTCCGATACGCAGTATTTT	CASSPLTGGPSDTQYF
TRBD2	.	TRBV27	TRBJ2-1	TGTGCCAGCTTAGGCGGGAGGGCCTACAATGAGCAGTTCTTC	CASLGGRAYNEQFF
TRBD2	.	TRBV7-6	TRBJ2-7	TGTGCCAGCAGCCCTAGCGGGGGCCTCAGCTCCTACGAGCAGTACTTC	CASSPSGGLSSYEQYF
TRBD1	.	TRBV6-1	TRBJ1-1	TGTGCCAGCAGTGGGGGACAGAATGCAAACACTGAAGCTTTCTTT	CASSGGQNANTEAFF
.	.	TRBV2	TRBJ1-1	TGTGCCAGCAGTGAACTGGCGCGGGGAGCTTTCTTT	CASSELARGAFF
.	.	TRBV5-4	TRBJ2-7	TGTGCCAGCAGCTTAGGAAGCGCGGTAGTCGAGCAGTACTTC	CASSLGSAVVEQYF
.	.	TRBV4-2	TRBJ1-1	TGTGCCAGCAGCCAAGGTGGCATGAACACTGAAGCTTTCTTT	CASSQGGMNTEAFF
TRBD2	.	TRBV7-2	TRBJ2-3	TGTGCCAGCAGCTTAGTAGCTAGCGGGGGGGCCGATACGCAGTATTTT	CASSLVASGGADTQYF
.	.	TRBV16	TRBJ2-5	TGTGCCAGCAGCCAATCGTCCCCGAGGGAGACCCAGTACTTC	CASSQSSPRETQYF
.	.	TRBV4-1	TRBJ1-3	TGCGCCAGCAGCCATAAGGGGTCTGGAAACACCATATATTTT	CASSHKGSGNTIYF
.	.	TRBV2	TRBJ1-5	TGTGCCAGCAGTGACGGGTGGGATCAGCCCCAGCATTTT	CASSDGWDQPQHF
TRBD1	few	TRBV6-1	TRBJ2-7	TGTGCCAGCGACCGACAGGGGAACGAGCAGTACTTC	CASDRQGNEQYF
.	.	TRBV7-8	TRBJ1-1	TGTGCCAGCACCCCACGGTGGGGACAGAACACTGAAGCTTTCTTT	CASTPRWGQNTEAFF
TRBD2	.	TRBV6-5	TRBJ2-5	TGTGCCAGCAGTTGGACTAGTCAAGAGACCCAGTACTTC	CASSWTSQETQYF
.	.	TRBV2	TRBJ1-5	TGTGCCAGCAGTGACAGGGCGAAGCCCCAGCATTTT	CASSDRAKPQHF
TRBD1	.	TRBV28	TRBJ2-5	TGTGCCAGCAGTCGCAGGGGGCGTCAAGAGACCCAGTACTTC	CASSRRGRQETQYF
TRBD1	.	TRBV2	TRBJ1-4	TGTGCCAGCAGTGGTGGGACAGGGGACGAAAAACTGTTTTTT	CASSGGTGDEKLFF
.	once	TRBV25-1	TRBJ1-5	TGTGCCAGCAGTGAAACGGGAAGCAATCAGCCCCAGCATTTT	CASSETGSNQPQHF
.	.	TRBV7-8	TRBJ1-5	TGTGCCAGCAGCTTAGCGCAGAGCAATCAGCCCCAGCATTTT	CASSLAQSNQPQHF
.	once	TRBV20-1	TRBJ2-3	TGCAGTGCTAGAGGGGGCCGGTTTCGGTATTTT	CSARGGRFRYF
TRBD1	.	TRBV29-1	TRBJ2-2	TGCAGCGTTGTTACAGGGGGCACAGTAGGGGAGCTGTTTTTT	CSVVTGGTVGELFF
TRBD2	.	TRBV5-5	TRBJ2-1	TGTGCCAGCAGTACCGGGACTAGCGGAAAGCAGTTCTTC	CASSTGTSGKQFF
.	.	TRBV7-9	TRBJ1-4	TGTGCCAGCAGCCTAGGACCCTGGGCGAATGAAAAACTGTTTTTT	CASSLGPWANEKLFF
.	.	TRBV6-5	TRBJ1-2	TGTGCCAGCAGTCCCCTGAGAGCGTTGAATAACTACACCTTC	CASSPLRALNNYTF
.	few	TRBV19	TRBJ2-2	TGTGCCAGTAGTATAGGGACAATGGCCGGGGAGCTGTTTTTT	CASSIGTMAGELFF
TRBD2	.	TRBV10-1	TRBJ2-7	TGCGCCAGCAGTTCCGGGACTAGCGCTTACGAGCAGTACTTC	CASSSGTSAYEQYF
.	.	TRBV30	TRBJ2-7	TGTGCCTGGACCGAGGGGGCGGGGGAGCAGTACTTC	CAWTEGAGEQYF
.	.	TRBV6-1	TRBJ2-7	TGTGCCAGCAGTGAGGCGGCAGCCTACGAGCAGTACTTC	CASSEAAAYEQYF
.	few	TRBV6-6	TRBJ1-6	TGTGCCAGCCTAAACAGAGATAATTCACCCCTCCACTTT	CASLNRDNSPLHF
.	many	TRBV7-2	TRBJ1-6	TGTGCCAGCAGTCCAGACAGGAACTCCGTCTCACCCCTCCACTTT	CASSPDRNSVSPLHF
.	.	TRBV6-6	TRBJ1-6	TGTGCCAGCAGTGGGGGGGACGGGAGGTATTCACCCCTCCACTTT	CASSGGDGRYSPLHF
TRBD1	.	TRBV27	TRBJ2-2	TGTGCCAGCAGACCAGGACAGGGCACCGGGGAGCTGTTTTTT	CASRPGQGTGELFF
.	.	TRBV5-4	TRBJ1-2	TGTGCCAGCAGCTCTCCCTCGGGAGGCGTCTATGGCTACACCTTC	CASSSPSGGVYGYTF
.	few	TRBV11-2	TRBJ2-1	TGTGCCAGCAGCCGTATTGTGGACCCCCGAGGGGAGCAGTTCTTC	CASSRIVDPRGEQFF
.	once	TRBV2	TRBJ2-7	TGTGCCAGCCAGGAGGGGAGCTCCTACGAGCAGTACTTC	CASQEGSSYEQYF